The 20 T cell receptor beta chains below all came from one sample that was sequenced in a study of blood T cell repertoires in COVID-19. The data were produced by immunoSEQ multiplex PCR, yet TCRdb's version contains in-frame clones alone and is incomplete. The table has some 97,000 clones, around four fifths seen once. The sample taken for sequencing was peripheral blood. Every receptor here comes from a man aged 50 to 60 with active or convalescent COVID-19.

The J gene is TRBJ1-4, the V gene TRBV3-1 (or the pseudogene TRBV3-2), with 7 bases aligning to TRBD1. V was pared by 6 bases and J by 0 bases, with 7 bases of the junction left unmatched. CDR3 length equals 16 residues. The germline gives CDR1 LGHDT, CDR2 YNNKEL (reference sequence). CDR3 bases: TGTGCCAGCAGTCCCGGACAGGAGTCAACTAATGAAAAACTGTTTTTT. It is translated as CASSPGQESTNEKLFF.

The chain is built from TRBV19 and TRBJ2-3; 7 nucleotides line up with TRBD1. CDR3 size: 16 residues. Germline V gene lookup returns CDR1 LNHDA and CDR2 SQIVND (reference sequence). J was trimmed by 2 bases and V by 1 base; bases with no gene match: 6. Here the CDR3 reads CASSIGPGGITDTQYF. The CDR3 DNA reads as TGTGCCAGTAGTATAGGCCCAGGGGGAATCACAGATACGCAGTATTTT.

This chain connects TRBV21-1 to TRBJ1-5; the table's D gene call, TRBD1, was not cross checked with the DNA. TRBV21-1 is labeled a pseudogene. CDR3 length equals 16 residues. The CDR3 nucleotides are TGTGCCAGCAGCAAAGGACTCCGGACAGGGCGACAGCCCCAGCATTTT. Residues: CASSKGLRTGRQPQHF.

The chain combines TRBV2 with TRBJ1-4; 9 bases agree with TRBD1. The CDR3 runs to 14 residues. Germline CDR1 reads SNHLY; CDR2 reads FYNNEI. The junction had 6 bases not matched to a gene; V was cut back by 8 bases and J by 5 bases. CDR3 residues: CASVRGTGNEKLFF. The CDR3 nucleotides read TGTGCCAGCGTACGGGGGACAGGGAATGAAAAACTGTTTTTT.

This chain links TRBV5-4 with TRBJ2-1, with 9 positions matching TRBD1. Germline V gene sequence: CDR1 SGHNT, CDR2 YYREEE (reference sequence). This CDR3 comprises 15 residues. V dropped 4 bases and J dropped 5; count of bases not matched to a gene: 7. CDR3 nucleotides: TGTGCCAGCAGCCCGGGGGGACAGGGAAACAATGAGCAGTTCTTC. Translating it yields CASSPGGQGNNEQFF. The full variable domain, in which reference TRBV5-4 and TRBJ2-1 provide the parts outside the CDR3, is ETGVTQSPTHLIKTRGQQVTLRCSSQSGHNTVSWYQQALGQGPQFIFQYYREEENGRGNFPPRFSGLQFPNYSSELNVNALELDDSALYLCASSPGGQGNNEQFFGPGTRLTVL.

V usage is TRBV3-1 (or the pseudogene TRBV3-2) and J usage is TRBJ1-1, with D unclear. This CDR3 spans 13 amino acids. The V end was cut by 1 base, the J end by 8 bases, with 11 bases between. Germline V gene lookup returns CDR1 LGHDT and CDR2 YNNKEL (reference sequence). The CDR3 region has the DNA TGTGCCAGCAGCCAAGGCGGGCCCTACGAAGCTTTCTTT. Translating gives CASSQGGPYEAFF.

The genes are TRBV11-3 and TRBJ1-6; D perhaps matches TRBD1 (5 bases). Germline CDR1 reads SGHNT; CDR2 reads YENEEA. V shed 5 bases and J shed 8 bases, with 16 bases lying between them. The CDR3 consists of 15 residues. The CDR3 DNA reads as TGTGCCAGCAGCCCGGGACTCCTACAACATTCACCCCTCCACTTT. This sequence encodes CASSPGLLQHSPLHF.

As DNA, the CDR3 is TGTGCCAGCAGTACTATGACAGGAGCTAACACCGGGGAGCTGTTTTTT. Translating gives CASSTMTGANTGELFF. V gene TRBV2 combines with J gene TRBJ2-2; maybe TRBD1 (6 bases). Looked up from germline, CDR1 is SNHLY and CDR2 is FYNNEI. The CDR3 length is 16 residues. V lost 5 bases and J lost 2, with 15 bases in between.

This chain's CDR3 is CASSDSGRRNEQFF. In nucleotides, the CDR3 is TGTGCCAGCAGTGATAGCGGGAGACGCAATGAGCAGTTCTTC. This chain uses TRBV2 with TRBJ2-1; 9 bases match TRBD2. With 3 bases clipped from V and 6 bases from J, the junction kept 3 bases outside the gene matches. CDR3 length equals 14 residues. Germline CDR1 reads SNHLY; CDR2 reads FYNNEI.

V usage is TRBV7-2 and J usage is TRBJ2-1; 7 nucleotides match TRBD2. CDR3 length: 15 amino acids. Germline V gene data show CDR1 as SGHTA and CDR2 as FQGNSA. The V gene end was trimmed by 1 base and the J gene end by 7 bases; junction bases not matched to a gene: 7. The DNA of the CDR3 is TGTGCCAGCAGCTTAGAGGCGGGAGTTAGGAATGAGCAGTTCTTC. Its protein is CASSLEAGVRNEQFF.

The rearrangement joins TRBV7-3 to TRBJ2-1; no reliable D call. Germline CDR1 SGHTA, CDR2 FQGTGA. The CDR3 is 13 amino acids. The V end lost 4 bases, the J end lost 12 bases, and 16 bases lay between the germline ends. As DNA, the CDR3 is TGTGCCAGCAGCTCTTTACCTGATTCGGGGCAGTTCTTC. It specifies CASSSLPDSGQFF.

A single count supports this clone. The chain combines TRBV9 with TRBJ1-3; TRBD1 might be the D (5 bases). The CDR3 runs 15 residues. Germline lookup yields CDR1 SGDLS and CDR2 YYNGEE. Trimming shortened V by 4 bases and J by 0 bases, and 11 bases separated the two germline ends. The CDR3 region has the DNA TGTGCCAGCAGCCCTTGGACATCCTCTGGAAACACCATATATTTT. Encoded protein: CASSPWTSSGNTIYF.

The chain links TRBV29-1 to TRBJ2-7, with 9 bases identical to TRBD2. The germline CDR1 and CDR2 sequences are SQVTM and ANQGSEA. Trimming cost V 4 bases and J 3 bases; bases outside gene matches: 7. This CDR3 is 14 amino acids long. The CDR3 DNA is TGCAGCGTTGGACCACTAGCGGGCGACTACGAGCAGTACTTC. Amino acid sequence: CSVGPLAGDYEQYF.

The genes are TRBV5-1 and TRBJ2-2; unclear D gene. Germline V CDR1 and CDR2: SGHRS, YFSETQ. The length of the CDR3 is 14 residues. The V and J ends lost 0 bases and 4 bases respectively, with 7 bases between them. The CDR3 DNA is TGCGCCAGCAGCTTGGAGCCTCCCACCGGGGAGCTGTTTTTT. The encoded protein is CASSLEPPTGELFF.

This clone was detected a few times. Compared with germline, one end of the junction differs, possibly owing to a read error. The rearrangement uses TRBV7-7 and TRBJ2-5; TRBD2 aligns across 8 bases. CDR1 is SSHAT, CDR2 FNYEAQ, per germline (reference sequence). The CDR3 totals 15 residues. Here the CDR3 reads CASSLGAGALETQYF. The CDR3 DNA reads TGTGCTAGCAGCTTAGGAGCGGGAGCGTTGGAGACCCAGTACTTC.

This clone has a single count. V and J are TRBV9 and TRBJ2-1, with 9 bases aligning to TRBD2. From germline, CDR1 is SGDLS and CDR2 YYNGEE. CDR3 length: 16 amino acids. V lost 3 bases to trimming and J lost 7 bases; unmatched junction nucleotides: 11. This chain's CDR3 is CASSGTGTSIVNEQFF. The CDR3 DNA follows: TGTGCCAGCAGCGGAACCGGGACTAGCATCGTGAATGAGCAGTTCTTC.

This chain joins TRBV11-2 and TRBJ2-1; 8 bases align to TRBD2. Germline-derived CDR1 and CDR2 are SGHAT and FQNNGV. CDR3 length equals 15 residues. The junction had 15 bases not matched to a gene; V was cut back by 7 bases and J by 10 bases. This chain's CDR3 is CASTPGGGAHREQFF. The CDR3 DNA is TGTGCCAGCACCCCGGGGGGGGGCGCCCATAGGGAGCAGTTCTTC.

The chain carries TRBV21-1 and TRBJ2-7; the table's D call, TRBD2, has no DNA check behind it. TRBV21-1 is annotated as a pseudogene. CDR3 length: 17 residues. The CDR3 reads CASSGKGGSSGPYEQYF. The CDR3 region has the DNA TGTGCCAGCAGCGGAAAGGGGGGTTCTAGCGGTCCCTACGAGCAGTACTTC.

DNA of the CDR3: TGTGCCAGTAAAGACAGGGGTCGGAGCTCCTACAATGAGCAGTTCTTC. Amino acids: CASKDRGRSSYNEQFF. V gene TRBV19 combines with J gene TRBJ2-1, with 8 bases fitting TRBD1. The CDR3 length is 16 residues. CDR1 is LNHDA and CDR2 is SQIVND in the germline V gene (reference sequence). V shed 7 bases, J shed 0 bases, and the junction held 8 bases outside the gene matches.

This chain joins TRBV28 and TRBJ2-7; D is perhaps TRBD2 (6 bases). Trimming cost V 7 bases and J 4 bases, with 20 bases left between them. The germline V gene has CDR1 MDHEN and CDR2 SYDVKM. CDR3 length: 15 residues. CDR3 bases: TGTGCCAGCACATTAGGTCTAGCGACGGGTTACGAGCAGTACTTC. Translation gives CASTLGLATGYEQYF.